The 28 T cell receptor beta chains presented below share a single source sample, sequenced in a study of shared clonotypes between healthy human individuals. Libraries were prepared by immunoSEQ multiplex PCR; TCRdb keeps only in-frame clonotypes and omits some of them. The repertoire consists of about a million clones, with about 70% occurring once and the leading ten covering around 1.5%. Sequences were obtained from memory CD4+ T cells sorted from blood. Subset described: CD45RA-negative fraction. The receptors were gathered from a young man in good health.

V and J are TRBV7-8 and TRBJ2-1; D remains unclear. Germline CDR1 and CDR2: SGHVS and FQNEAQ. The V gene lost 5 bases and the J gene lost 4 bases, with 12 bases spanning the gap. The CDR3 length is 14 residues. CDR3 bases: TGTGCCAGCAGCCCACTCGGACCTTACAATGAGCAGTTCTTC. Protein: CASSPLGPYNEQFF.

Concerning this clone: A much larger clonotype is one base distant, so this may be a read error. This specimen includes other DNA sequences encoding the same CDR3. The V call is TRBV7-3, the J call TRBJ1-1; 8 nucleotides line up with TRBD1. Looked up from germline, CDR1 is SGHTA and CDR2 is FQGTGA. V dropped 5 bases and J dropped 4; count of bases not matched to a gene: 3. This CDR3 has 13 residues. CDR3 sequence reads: CASSLTGGTEAFF. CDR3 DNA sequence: TGTGCCAGCAGCCTTACAGGGGGCACTGAAGCTTTCTTT. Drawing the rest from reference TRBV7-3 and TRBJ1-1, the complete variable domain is GAGVSQTPSNKVTEKGKYVELRCDPISGHTALYWYRQSLGQGPEFLIYFQGTGAADDSGLPNDRFFAVRPEGSVSTLKIQRTERGDSAVYLCASSLTGGTEAFFGQGTRLTVV.

The chain's CDR3 is CASSLTDNEQFF. The CDR3 DNA is TGCGCCAGCAGCCTGACAGACAATGAGCAGTTCTTC. V is TRBV5-1 and J is TRBJ2-1; D is perhaps TRBD1 (5 bases). The germline V gene has CDR1 SGHRS and CDR2 YFSETQ. Deletions cut 4 bases from V and 5 bases from J, with 7 bases between. The CDR3 has 12 residues.

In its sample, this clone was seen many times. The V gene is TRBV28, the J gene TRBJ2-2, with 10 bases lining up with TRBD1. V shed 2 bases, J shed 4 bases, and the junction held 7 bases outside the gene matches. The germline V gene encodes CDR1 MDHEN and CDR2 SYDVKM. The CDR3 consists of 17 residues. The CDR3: CASSLPLTGGSTGELFF. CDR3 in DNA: TGTGCCAGCAGTTTACCACTGACAGGGGGCTCCACCGGGGAGCTGTTTTTT.

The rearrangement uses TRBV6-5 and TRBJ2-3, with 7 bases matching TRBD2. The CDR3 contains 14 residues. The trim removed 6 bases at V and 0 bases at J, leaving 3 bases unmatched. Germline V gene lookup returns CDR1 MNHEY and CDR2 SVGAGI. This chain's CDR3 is CASRVLASTDTQYF. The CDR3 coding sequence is TGTGCCAGCAGGGTACTAGCGAGCACAGATACGCAGTATTTT.

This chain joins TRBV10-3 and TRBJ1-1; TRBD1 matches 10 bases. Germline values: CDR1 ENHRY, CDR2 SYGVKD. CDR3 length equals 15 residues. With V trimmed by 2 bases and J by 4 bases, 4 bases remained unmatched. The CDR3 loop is CAISEGRQGATEAFF. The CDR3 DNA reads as TGTGCCATCAGTGAGGGGAGACAGGGGGCCACTGAAGCTTTCTTT.

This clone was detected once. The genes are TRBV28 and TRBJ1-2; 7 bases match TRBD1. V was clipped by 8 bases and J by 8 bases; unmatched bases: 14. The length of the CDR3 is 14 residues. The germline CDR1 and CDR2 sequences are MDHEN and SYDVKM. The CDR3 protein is CASFPGTDYRGYTF. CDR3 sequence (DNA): TGTGCCAGCTTTCCCGGGACAGATTATCGGGGCTACACCTTC.

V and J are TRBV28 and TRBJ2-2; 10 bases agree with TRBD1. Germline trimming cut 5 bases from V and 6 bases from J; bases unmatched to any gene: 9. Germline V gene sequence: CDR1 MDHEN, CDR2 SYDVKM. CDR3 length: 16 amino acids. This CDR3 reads CASSLPGQGLSGELFF. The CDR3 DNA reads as TGTGCCAGCAGTCTTCCGGGACAGGGGTTGTCCGGGGAGCTGTTTTTT.

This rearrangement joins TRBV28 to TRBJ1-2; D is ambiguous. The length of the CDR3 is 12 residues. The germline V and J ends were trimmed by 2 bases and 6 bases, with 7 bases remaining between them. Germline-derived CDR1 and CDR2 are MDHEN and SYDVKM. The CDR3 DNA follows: TGTGCCAGCAGTTTACAAGTGGATGGCTACACCTTC. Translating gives CASSLQVDGYTF.

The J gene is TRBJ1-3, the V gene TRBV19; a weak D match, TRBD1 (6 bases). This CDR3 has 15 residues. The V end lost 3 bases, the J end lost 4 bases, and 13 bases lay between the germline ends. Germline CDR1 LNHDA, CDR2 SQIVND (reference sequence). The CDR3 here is CASSISGTQGNTIYF. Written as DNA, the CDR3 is TGTGCCAGTAGTATTAGCGGGACACAAGGAAACACCATATATTTT.

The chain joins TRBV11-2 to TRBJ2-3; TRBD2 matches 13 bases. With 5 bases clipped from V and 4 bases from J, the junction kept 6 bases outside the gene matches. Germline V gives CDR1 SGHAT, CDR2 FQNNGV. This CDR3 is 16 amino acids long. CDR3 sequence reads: CASSLPLAGGPDTQYF. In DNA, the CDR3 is TGTGCCAGCAGCCTCCCACTAGCGGGGGGGCCAGATACGCAGTATTTT.

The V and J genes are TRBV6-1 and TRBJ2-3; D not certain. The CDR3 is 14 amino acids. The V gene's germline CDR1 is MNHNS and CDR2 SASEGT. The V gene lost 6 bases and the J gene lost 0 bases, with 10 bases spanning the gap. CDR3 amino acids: CASRDTLSTDTQYF. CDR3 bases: TGTGCCAGCAGAGACACCCTTAGCACAGATACGCAGTATTTT.

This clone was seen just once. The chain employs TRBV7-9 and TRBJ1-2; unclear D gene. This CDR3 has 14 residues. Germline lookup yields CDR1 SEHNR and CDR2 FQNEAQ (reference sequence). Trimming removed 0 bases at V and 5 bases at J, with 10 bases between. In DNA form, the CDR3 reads TGTGCCAGCAGCTTAGCGCACAGACGGTATGGCTACACCTTC. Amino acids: CASSLAHRRYGYTF.

CDR3 loop: CASSLDRSSTGELFF. The DNA of the CDR3 is TGTGCCAGTAGTTTGGACAGGTCGAGCACCGGGGAGCTGTTTTTT. This chain joins TRBV19 and TRBJ2-2; 7 bases are a match to TRBD1. Germline-derived CDR1 and CDR2 are LNHDA and SQIVND (reference sequence). This CDR3 contains 15 residues. The junction had 7 bases not matched to a gene; V was cut back by 5 bases and J by 4 bases.

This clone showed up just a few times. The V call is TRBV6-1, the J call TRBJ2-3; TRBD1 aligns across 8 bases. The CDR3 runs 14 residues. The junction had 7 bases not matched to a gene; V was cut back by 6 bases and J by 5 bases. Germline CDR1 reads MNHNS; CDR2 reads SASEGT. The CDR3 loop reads CASRSGQVVDTQYF. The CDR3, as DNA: TGTGCCAGCAGGTCGGGACAGGTAGTAGATACGCAGTATTTT.

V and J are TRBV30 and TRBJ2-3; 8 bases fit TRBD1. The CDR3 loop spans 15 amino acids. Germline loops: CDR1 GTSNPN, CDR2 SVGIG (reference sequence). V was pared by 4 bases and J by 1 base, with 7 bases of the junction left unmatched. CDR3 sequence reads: CAWNQGARGTDTQYF. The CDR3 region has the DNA TGTGCCTGGAACCAGGGGGCGCGAGGCACAGATACGCAGTATTTT.

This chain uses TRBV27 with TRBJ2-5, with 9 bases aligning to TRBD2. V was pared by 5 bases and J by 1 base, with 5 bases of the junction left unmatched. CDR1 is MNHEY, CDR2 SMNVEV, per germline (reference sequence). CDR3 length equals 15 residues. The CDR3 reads CASSPASGIQETQYF. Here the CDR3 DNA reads TGTGCCAGCAGTCCGGCTAGCGGGATCCAAGAGACCCAGTACTTC.

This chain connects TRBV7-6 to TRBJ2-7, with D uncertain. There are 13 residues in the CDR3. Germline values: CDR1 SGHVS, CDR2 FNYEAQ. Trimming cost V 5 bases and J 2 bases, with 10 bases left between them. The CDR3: CASSQYNTYEQYF. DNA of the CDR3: TGTGCCAGCAGCCAATATAATACCTACGAGCAGTACTTC.

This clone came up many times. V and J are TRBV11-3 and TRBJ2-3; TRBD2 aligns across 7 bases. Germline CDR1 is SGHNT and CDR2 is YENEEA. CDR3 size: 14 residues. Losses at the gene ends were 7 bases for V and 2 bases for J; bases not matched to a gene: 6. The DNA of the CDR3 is TGTGCCAGCACTCGCGGGAGTCCCACAGATACGCAGTATTTT. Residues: CASTRGSPTDTQYF.

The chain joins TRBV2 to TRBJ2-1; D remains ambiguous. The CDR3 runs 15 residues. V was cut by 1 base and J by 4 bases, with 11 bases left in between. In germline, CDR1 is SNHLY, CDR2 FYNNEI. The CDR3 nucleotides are TGTGCCAGCAGTGAAGGGTTCATTCCTTACAATGAGCAGTTCTTC. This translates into CASSEGFIPYNEQFF.

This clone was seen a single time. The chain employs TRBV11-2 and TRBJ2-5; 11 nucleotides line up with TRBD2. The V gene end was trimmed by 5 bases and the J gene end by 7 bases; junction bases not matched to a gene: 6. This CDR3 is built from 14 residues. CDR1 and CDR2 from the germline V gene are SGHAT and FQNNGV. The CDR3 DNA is TGTGCCAGCAGCCCGGTCGGACTAGCGGGGACCCAGTACTTC. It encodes CASSPVGLAGTQYF.

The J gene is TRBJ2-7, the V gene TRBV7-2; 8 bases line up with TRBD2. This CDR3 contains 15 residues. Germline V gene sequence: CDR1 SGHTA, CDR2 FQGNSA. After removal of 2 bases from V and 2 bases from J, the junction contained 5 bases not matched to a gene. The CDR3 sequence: CASSLRTSSAYEQYF. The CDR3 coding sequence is TGTGCCAGCAGCTTAAGGACTAGCAGCGCCTACGAGCAGTACTTC. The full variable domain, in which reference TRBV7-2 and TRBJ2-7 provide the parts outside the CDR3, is GAGVSQSPSNKVTEKGKDVELRCDPISGHTALYWYRQSLGQGLEFLIYFQGNSAPDKSGLPSDRFSAERTGGSVSTLTIQRTQQEDSAVYLCASSLRTSSAYEQYFGPGTRLTVT.

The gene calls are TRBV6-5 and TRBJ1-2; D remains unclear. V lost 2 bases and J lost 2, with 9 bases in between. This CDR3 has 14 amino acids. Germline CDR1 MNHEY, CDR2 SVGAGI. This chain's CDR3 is CASSYGGSNYGYTF. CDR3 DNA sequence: TGTGCCAGCAGTTACGGCGGATCAAACTATGGCTACACCTTC.

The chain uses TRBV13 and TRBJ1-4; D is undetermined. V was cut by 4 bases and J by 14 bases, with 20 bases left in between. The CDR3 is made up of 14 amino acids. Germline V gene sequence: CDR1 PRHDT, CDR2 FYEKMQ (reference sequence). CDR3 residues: CASSSSGAARGLFF. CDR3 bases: TGTGCCAGCAGCTCTTCGGGCGCCGCGCGCGGCCTGTTTTTT.

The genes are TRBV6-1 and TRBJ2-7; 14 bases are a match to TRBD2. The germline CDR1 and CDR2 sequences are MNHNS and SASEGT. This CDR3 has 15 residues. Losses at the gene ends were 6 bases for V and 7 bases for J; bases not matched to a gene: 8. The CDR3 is CASRAKTSGREEQYF. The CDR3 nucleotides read TGTGCCAGCAGGGCTAAGACTAGCGGGAGGGAAGAGCAGTACTTC.

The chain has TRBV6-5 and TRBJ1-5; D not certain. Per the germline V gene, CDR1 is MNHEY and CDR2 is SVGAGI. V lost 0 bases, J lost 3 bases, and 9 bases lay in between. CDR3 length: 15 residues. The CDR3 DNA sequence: TGTGCCAGCAGTTACTCCAGGACTTTCAATCAGCCCCAGCATTTT. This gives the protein CASSYSRTFNQPQHF.

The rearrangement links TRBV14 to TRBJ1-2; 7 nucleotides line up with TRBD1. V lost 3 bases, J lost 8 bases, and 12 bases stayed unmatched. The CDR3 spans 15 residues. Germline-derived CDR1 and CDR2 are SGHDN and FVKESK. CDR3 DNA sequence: TGTGCCAGCAGCCATCACACCGGAGAGACAGGGGGCTACACCTTC. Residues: CASSHHTGETGGYTF.

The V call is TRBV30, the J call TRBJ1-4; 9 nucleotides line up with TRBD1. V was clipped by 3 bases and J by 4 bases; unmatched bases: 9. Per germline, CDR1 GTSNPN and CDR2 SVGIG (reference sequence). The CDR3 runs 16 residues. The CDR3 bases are TGTGCCTGGAGACTTGAAGGACAGGGGCTTAATGAAAAACTGTTTTTT. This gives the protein CAWRLEGQGLNEKLFF.